The rows below give T cell receptor beta chains drawn from one sample of a study of T cell responses to AZD1222 COVID-19 vaccine. The method was immunoSEQ multiplex PCR; TCRdb's version includes in-frame clones alone and lacks a portion of them. This sample has 120,000 or so clones, with roughly 85% found just once. The sequences come from peripheral blood, collected on day 0 of AZD1222 vaccination. These receptors originate from an adult in good health. Both conserved end residues are part of each CDR3. Fields, in order: J gene, D gene, V gene, clone size, CDR3 protein, CDR3 DNA. A D gene is named only where the DNA matches it firmly. A row's size may be missing; if present it is once, few, many or a size class.

j_call: TRBJ1-5
d_call: TRBD1
v_call: TRBV19
clone_size: .
cdr3_aa: CASSDRGRQPQHF
cdr3_nt: TGTGCCAGTAGTGACAGGGGAAGACAGCCCCAGCATTTT

j_call: TRBJ2-3
d_call: .
v_call: TRBV7-3
clone_size: .
cdr3_aa: CASSLSPVGGYGDTQYF
cdr3_nt: TGTGCCAGCAGCTTATCGCCCGTGGGGGGCTATGGAGATACGCAGTATTTT

j_call: TRBJ1-3
d_call: .
v_call: TRBV7-2
clone_size: .
cdr3_aa: CASSLSGAGNTIYF
cdr3_nt: TGTGCCAGCAGCTTATCAGGGGCTGGAAACACCATATATTTT

j_call: TRBJ2-3
d_call: TRBD1
v_call: TRBV11-3
clone_size: .
cdr3_aa: CASSAPGQGYTDTQYF
cdr3_nt: TGTGCCAGCAGCGCACCGGGACAGGGATACACAGATACGCAGTATTTT

j_call: TRBJ1-1
d_call: TRBD1
v_call: TRBV10-1
clone_size: .
cdr3_aa: CASSLVQGTEAFF
cdr3_nt: TGCGCCAGCAGTTTGGTACAGGGGACTGAAGCTTTCTTT

j_call: TRBJ2-7
d_call: TRBD1
v_call: TRBV7-3
clone_size: .
cdr3_aa: CASSLSGTELYEQYF
cdr3_nt: TGTGCCAGCAGCCTCTCCGGGACAGAGCTATACGAGCAGTACTTC

j_call: TRBJ1-1
d_call: .
v_call: TRBV25-1
clone_size: .
cdr3_aa: CASAMGGQKNTEAFF
cdr3_nt: TGTGCCAGCGCGATGGGGGGGCAGAAGAACACTGAAGCTTTCTTT

j_call: TRBJ1-6
d_call: .
v_call: TRBV30
clone_size: .
cdr3_aa: CAWSLGAKNSPLHF
cdr3_nt: TGTGCCTGGAGTTTGGGGGCGAAAAATTCACCCCTCCACTTT

j_call: TRBJ1-4
d_call: .
v_call: TRBV7-9
clone_size: .
cdr3_aa: CAVRWGNNEKLFF
cdr3_nt: TGTGCCGTCAGATGGGGTAATAATGAAAAACTGTTTTTT

j_call: TRBJ1-3
d_call: TRBD1
v_call: TRBV7-6
clone_size: .
cdr3_aa: CASSLAGTGHLGNTIYF
cdr3_nt: TGTGCCAGCAGCTTAGCGGGGACAGGGCACCTTGGAAACACCATATATTTT

j_call: TRBJ2-1
d_call: .
v_call: TRBV7-9
clone_size: once
cdr3_aa: CASSGSSSYNEQFF
cdr3_nt: TGTGCCAGCAGCGGGAGTTCTTCCTACAATGAGCAGTTCTTC

j_call: TRBJ1-6
d_call: TRBD1
v_call: TRBV28
clone_size: .
cdr3_aa: CASTRWGQGDSPLHF
cdr3_nt: TGTGCCAGCACTCGTTGGGGACAGGGTGATTCACCCCTCCACTTT

j_call: TRBJ1-2
d_call: .
v_call: TRBV19
clone_size: .
cdr3_aa: CASSEVGYGYTF
cdr3_nt: TGTGCCAGTAGTGAGGTTGGTTATGGCTACACCTTC

j_call: TRBJ2-7
d_call: TRBD2
v_call: TRBV5-8
clone_size: .
cdr3_aa: CASSLRLAGYEQYF
cdr3_nt: TGTGCCAGCAGCTTGAGACTAGCGGGCTACGAGCAGTACTTC